This paragraph reports one T cell receptor beta chain. The data are from a study of blood T cell repertoires in COVID-19. About the study: The origin of the acute and convalescent COVID-19 samples was the United States, Italy and Spain. PBMCs, B-cell-depleted T cells, or T cells were the source of the cDNA or gDNA that made up the material.

In the original processing: Using reference gene primer amplification, nucleated cell counts were estimated. The protocol was immunoSEQ multiplex PCR, while the TCRdb copy is restricted to in-frame clones and leaves out a portion. D and trimming were read from the DNA, whereas the V and J calls and clone size are those reported in that table. The table includes 250,000 to 350,000 clones, about 93% detected once. Seattle patients were enrolled during active infection and followed longitudinally. Input material: peripheral blood. The source of this sequence is a woman in her 30s with COVID-19, enrolled during active disease.

CDR3 nucleotides: TGTGCCAGCAGCTTCGGGAAGTCTGGGGCCAACGTCCTGACTTTC. Amino acid sequence: CASSFGKSGANVLTF. The chain is built from TRBV7-9 and TRBJ2-6; a possible D gene is TRBD2 (5 bases). The length of the CDR3 is 15 residues. The germline CDR1 and CDR2 sequences are SEHNR and FQNEAQ (reference sequence). Trimming shortened V by 3 bases and J by 1 base, and 7 bases separated the two germline ends.